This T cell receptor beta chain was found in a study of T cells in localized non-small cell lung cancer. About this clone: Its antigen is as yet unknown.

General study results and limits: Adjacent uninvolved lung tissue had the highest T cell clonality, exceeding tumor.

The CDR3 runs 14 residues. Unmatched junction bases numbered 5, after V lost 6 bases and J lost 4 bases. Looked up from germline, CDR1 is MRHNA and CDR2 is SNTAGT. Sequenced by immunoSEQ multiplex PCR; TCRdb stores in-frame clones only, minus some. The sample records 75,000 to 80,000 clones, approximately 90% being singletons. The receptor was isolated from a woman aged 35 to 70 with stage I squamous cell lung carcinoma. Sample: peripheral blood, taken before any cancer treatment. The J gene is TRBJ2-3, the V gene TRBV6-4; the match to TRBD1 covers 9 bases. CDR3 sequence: CASSPQGAADTQYF. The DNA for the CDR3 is TGTGCCAGCAGCCCACAGGGGGCTGCAGATACGCAGTATTTT.